This T cell receptor beta chain was sequenced during a study of T cells in Graves' hyperthyroidism and ophthalmopathy. In germline, CDR1 is DFQATT, CDR2 SNEGSKA (reference sequence). The CDR3 is 14 amino acids. Trimming removed 5 bases at V and 0 bases at J, with 10 bases between. The source material, RNA transcripts, was used to amplify TCR beta CDR3 regions. TCR CDR3 regions were first amplified by RT-PCR with HTBI primers. TCRdb redid the calling of the multiplex PCR reads with MiXCR, one entry per CDR3 protein. The sample lists hundreds of thousands of distinct CDR3 sequences, 15% to 20% occurring once.

What was sequenced was blood. J is TRBJ2-2 and V is TRBV20-1; the D gene is possibly TRBD1 (5 bases). The TCR was taken from a woman aged 40-49 years with Graves' ophthalmopathy. The CDR3 DNA sequence: TGCAGTGCTCCGAAGGGGCCGAACACCGGGGAGCTGTTTTTT. Residues: CSAPKGPNTGELFF.